Listed below are T cell receptor beta chains from one sample, sequenced in a study of cytomegalovirus exposure and HLA in healthy donors. Produced via immunoSEQ multiplex PCR; TCRdb's table is partial and in-frame only. This sample has roughly 150,000 clones, with roughly four fifths found just once. Material: PBMCs. The receptors were sampled from a man aged 45-60 years in good health and CMV-seropositive. CDR3s include the opening cysteine and the closing phenylalanine or tryptophan. A D gene is named only where the DNA matches it firmly. Clone sizes are given selectively: once, few, many, or a class where the clone is expanded.

j_gene: TRBJ2-1; d_gene: TRBD2; v_gene: TRBV9; abundance: -; CDR3nt: TGTGCCAGCAGCGTGGGGACTAGCGGGGGTGACAATGAGCAGTTCTTC; CDR3aa: CASSVGTSGGDNEQFF
j_gene: TRBJ2-1; d_gene: -; v_gene: TRBV15; abundance: -; CDR3nt: TGTGCCACCAGCAGAGATCTTGGTAGCCCATACAATGAGCAGTTCTTC; CDR3aa: CATSRDLGSPYNEQFF
j_gene: TRBJ2-1; d_gene: -; v_gene: TRBV30; abundance: once; CDR3nt: TGTGCCTGGAGTCTAGGCGGAACCTACAATGAGCAGTTCTTC; CDR3aa: CAWSLGGTYNEQFF
j_gene: TRBJ1-1; d_gene: -; v_gene: TRBV7-8; abundance: once; CDR3nt: TGTGCCAGCAGCCGTACGGTTAACACTGAAGCTTTCTTT; CDR3aa: CASSRTVNTEAFF
j_gene: TRBJ2-1; d_gene: TRBD2; v_gene: TRBV2; abundance: -; CDR3nt: TGTGCCAGCACCCGCCAAGCGGGAGGTGCCTACAATGAGCAGTTCTTC; CDR3aa: CASTRQAGGAYNEQFF
j_gene: TRBJ2-3; d_gene: TRBD1; v_gene: TRBV7-9; abundance: -; CDR3nt: TGTGCCAGCAGCCTCAGGGGGCATGGCACAGATACGCAGTATTTT; CDR3aa: CASSLRGHGTDTQYF
j_gene: TRBJ1-5; d_gene: -; v_gene: TRBV5-8; abundance: -; CDR3nt: TGTGCCAGCAGCTTGGGACAGATTTATCAGCCCCAGCATTTT; CDR3aa: CASSLGQIYQPQHF
j_gene: TRBJ1-1; d_gene: TRBD1; v_gene: TRBV7-9; abundance: -; CDR3nt: TGTGCCAGCAGCTTCGGGACAGCCAACACTGAAGCTTTCTTT; CDR3aa: CASSFGTANTEAFF
j_gene: TRBJ1-2; d_gene: -; v_gene: TRBV5-4; abundance: -; CDR3nt: TGTGCCAGCAGCTTGGGGGACTCCACTACGGGCTACACCTTC; CDR3aa: CASSLGDSTTGYTF
j_gene: TRBJ2-7; d_gene: TRBD2; v_gene: TRBV9; abundance: -; CDR3nt: TGTGCCAGCAGCCCAACTGCTAGCGGGAGTGTATCCCATTACGAGCAGTACTTC; CDR3aa: CASSPTASGSVSHYEQYF
j_gene: TRBJ2-6; d_gene: -; v_gene: TRBV29-1; abundance: -; CDR3nt: TGCAGCGTTGAAGACTACAGTAGCTCTGGGGCCAACGTCCTGACTTTC; CDR3aa: CSVEDYSSSGANVLTF
j_gene: TRBJ2-1; d_gene: -; v_gene: TRBV4-2; abundance: -; CDR3nt: TGTGCCAGCAGCCCAGAGTCGAGGGGTAGCGGAACCTACAGTGAGCAGTTCTTC; CDR3aa: CASSPESRGSGTYSEQFF
j_gene: TRBJ1-2; d_gene: -; v_gene: TRBV9; abundance: -; CDR3nt: TGTGCCAGCAGCGGGGAGGGGGTACGGGATGGCTACACCTTC; CDR3aa: CASSGEGVRDGYTF
j_gene: TRBJ2-3; d_gene: TRBD2; v_gene: TRBV27; abundance: few; CDR3nt: TGTGCCAGCAGTTTAATCCTAGCGGGGGGGCTAGTAACAGATACGCAGTATTTT; CDR3aa: CASSLILAGGLVTDTQYF
j_gene: TRBJ1-1; d_gene: -; v_gene: TRBV6-6; abundance: -; CDR3nt: TGTGCCAGCAGTTACTCGGGGGCAGGCACTGAAGCTTTCTTT; CDR3aa: CASSYSGAGTEAFF
j_gene: TRBJ2-7; d_gene: -; v_gene: TRBV27; abundance: -; CDR3nt: TGTGCCAGCAGTTCCACTAGCCTCTACGAGCAGTACTTC; CDR3aa: CASSSTSLYEQYF
j_gene: TRBJ2-2; d_gene: -; v_gene: TRBV7-2; abundance: -; CDR3nt: TGTGCCAGCAGCTTACAGGGGCAAACCGGGGAGCTGTTTTTT; CDR3aa: CASSLQGQTGELFF
j_gene: TRBJ2-7; d_gene: TRBD2; v_gene: TRBV25-1; abundance: -; CDR3nt: TGTGCCAGCAGGGGAAGCGGGGGACCCTACGAGCAGTACTTC; CDR3aa: CASRGSGGPYEQYF
j_gene: TRBJ2-2; d_gene: TRBD2; v_gene: TRBV7-7; abundance: -; CDR3nt: TGTGCCAGCAGCTTAGCGGGGGGGAGTACCGGGGAGCTGTTTTTT; CDR3aa: CASSLAGGSTGELFF
j_gene: TRBJ2-7; d_gene: -; v_gene: TRBV15; abundance: once; CDR3nt: TGTGCCACCAGCAGAGATCAGGACAGAAACTACGAGCAGTACTTC; CDR3aa: CATSRDQDRNYEQYF